This T cell receptor beta chain was sequenced during a study of cytomegalovirus exposure and HLA in healthy donors. The wider study: About 85 million unique TCR sequences came from HLA-typed donors in an early release. Study results and limitations: Upon later analysis, HLA-associated TCR beta chains proved more clonally expanded than other, equally common chains. Confirmation in vitro established that a few CMV-associated chains were specific for CMV antigens. TCR beta chains numbering 150 to 200 were designated cytomegalovirus-associated.

60 Vbeta and 13 Jbeta primers were used in PCR. Assay used: immunoSEQ multiplex PCR; TCRdb lists only in-frame clones, some missing. The repertoire holds roughly 150,000 clones, with 65% to 85% as singletons. A remark on this clone: Its antigen is currently unknown.

This CDR3 spans 17 amino acids. V lost 1 base and J lost 5, with 19 bases in between. The germline V gene has CDR1 ENHRY and CDR2 SYGVKD. The clonotype originates from a woman aged 18-29 years in good health and CMV-seronegative. Material for sequencing was PBMCs. This chain links TRBV10-3 with TRBJ2-3; D may be TRBD1 (6 bases). The CDR3 DNA sequence: TGTGCCATCAGTGAGTTGAAGACGTCGGACAGTATAGATACGCAGTATTTT. Translation gives CAISELKTSDSIDTQYF.